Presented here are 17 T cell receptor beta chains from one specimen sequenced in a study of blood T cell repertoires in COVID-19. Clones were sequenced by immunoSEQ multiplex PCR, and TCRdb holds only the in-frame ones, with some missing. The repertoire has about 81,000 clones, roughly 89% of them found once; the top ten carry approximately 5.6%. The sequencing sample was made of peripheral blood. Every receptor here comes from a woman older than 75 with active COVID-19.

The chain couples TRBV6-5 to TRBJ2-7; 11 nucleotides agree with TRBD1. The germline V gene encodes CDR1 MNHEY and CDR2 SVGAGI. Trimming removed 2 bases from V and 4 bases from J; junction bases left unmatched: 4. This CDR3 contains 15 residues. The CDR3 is CASSYGGQGVYEQYF. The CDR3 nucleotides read TGTGCCAGCAGTTACGGGGGACAGGGGGTGTACGAGCAGTACTTC.

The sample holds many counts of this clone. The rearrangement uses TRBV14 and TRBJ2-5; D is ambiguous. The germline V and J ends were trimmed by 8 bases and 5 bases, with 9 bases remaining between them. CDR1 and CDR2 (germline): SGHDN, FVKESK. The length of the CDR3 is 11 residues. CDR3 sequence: CASARSETQYF. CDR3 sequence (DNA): TGTGCCAGCGCCAGATCGGAGACCCAGTACTTC.

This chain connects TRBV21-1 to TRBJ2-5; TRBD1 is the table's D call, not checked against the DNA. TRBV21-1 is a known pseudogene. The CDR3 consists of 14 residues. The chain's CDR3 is CASSKDCDRWAQYF. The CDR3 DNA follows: TGTGCCAGCAGCAAAGATTGCGACAGGTGGGCCCAGTACTTC.

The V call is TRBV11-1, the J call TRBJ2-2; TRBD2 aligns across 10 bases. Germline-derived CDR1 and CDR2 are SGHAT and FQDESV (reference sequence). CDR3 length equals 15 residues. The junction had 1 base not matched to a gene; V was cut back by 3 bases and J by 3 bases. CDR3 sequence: CASSFSGRYTGELFF. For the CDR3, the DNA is TGTGCCAGCAGCTTTAGCGGGAGGTACACCGGGGAGCTGTTTTTT.

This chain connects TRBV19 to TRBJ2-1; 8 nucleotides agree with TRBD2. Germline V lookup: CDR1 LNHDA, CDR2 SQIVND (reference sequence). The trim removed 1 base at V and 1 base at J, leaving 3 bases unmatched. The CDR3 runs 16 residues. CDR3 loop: CASSIGGRTSYNEQFF. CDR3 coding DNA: TGTGCCAGTAGTATAGGCGGGAGGACGTCCTACAATGAGCAGTTCTTC.

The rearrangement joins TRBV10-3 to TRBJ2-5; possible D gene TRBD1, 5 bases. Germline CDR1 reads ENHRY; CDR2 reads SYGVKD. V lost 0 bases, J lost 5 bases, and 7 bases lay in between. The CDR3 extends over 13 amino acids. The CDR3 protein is CAISESGRETQYF. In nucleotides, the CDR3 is TGTGCCATCAGTGAGTCGGGGCGGGAGACCCAGTACTTC.

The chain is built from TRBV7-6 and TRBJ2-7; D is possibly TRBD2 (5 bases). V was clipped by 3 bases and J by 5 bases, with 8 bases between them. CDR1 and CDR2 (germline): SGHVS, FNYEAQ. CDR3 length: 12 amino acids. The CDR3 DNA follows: TGTGCCAGCAGCTTCTCCGGGAACGAGCAGTACTTC. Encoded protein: CASSFSGNEQYF.

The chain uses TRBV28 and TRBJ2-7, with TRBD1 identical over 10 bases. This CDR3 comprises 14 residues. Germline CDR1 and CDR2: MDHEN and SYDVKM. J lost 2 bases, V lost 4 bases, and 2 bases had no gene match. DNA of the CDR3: TGTGCCAGCAGTTCCGGGACAGGGGCCTACGAGCAGTACTTC. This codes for CASSSGTGAYEQYF.

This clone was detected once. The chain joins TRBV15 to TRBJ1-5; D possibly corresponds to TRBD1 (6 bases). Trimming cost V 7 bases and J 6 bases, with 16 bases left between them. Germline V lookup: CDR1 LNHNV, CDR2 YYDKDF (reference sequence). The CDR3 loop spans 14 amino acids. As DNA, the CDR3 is TGTGCCACCATGGCGGGGGGGGCGGCTCAGCCCCAGCATTTT. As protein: CATMAGGAAQPQHF.

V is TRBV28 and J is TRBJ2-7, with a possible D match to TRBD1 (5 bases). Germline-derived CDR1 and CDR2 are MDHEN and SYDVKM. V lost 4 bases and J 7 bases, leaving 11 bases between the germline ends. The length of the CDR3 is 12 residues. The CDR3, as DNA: TGTGCCAGCAGTTCCCAGGGTTGGGAGCAGTACTTC. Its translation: CASSSQGWEQYF.

CDR3 sequence reads: CASSSEGTTLNTEAFF. The CDR3 DNA sequence: TGTGCCAGTAGCTCTGAGGGAACAACTTTGAACACTGAAGCTTTCTTT. This chain joins TRBV9 and TRBJ1-1; D is unclear. CDR1 and CDR2 (germline): SGDLS, YYNGEE. The V end was cut by 8 bases, the J end by 0 bases, with 20 bases between. This CDR3 is 16 amino acids long.

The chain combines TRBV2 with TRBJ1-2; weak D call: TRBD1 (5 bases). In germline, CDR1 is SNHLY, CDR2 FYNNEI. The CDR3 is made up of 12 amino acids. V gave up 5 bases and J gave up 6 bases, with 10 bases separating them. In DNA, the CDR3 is TGTGCCAGCAGTCTGGGGGGAGATGGCTACACCTTC. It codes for CASSLGGDGYTF.

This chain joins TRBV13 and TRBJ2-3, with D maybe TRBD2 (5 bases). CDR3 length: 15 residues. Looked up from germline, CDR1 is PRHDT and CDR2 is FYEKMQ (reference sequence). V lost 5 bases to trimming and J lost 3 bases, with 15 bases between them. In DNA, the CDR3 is TGTGCCAGCAGCCGCGAAAGCGGAAGAACAGATACGCAGTATTTT. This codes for CASSRESGRTDTQYF.

CDR3 sequence: CASSPPGGYYEQYF. CDR3 DNA: TGTGCCAGCTCACCCCCTGGAGGGTATTACGAGCAGTACTTC. The chain is built from TRBV18 and TRBJ2-7, with a weak D call TRBD2 (6 bases). Trimming removed 3 bases at V and 4 bases at J, with 13 bases between. The CDR3 consists of 14 residues. Germline CDR1 and CDR2: KGHSH and LQKENI.

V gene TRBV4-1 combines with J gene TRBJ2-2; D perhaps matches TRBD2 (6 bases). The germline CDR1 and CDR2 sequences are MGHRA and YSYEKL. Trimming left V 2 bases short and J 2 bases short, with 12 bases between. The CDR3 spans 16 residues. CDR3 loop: CASSQYTSRNTGELFF. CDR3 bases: TGCGCCAGCAGCCAATATACTAGCAGAAACACCGGGGAGCTGTTTTTT.

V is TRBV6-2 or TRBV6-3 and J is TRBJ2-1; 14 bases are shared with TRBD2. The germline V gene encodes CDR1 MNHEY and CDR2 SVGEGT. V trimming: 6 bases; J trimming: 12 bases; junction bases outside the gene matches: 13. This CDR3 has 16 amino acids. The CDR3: CASSSRGTSGSPGQFF. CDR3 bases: TGTGCCAGCAGCTCACGCGGGACTAGCGGGAGCCCGGGGCAGTTCTTC.

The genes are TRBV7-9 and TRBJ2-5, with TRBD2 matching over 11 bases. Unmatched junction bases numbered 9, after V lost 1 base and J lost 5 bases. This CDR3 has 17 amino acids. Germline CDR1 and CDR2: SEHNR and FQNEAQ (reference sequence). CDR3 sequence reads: CASSLESGTSGVETQYF. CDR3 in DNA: TGTGCCAGCAGCTTAGAAAGCGGGACTAGCGGAGTCGAGACCCAGTACTTC.